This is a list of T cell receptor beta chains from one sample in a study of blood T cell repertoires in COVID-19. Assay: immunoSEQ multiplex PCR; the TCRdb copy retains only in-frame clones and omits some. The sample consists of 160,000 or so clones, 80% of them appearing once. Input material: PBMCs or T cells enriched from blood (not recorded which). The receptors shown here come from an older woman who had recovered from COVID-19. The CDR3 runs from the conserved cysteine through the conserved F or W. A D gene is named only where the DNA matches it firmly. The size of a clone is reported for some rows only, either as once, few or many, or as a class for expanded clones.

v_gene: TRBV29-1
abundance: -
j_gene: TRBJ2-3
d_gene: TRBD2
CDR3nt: TGCAGCGTTGATTCTCCTAGCGGGGGGGTTAATACGCAGTATTTT
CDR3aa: CSVDSPSGGVNTQYF

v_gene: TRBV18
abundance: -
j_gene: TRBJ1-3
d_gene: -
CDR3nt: TGTGCCAGCTCAAAAGGACAGTCCAGGGGTGGAAACACCATATATTTT
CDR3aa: CASSKGQSRGGNTIYF

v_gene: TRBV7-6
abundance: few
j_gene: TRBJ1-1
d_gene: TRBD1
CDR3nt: TGTGCCAGCAGCCAAACGACAGGGACTGAAGCTTTCTTT
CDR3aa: CASSQTTGTEAFF

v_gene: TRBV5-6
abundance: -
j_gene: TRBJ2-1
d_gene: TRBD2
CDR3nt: TGTGCCAGCAGCACCCCGGGACTAGCGGGGGGGCTCTACAATGAGCAGTTCTTC
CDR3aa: CASSTPGLAGGLYNEQFF

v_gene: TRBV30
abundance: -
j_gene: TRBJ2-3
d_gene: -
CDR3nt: TGTGCCTGGAGTGGAGGGTATGATGGGGATACGCAGTATTTT
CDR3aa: CAWSGGYDGDTQYF

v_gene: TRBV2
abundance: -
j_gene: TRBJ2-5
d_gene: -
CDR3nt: TGTGCCAGCACCAGACGACAGGCACAAGAGACCCAGTACTTC
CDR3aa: CASTRRQAQETQYF

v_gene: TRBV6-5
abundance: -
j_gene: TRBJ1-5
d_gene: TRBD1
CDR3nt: TGTGCCAGCAGTTTACTCACAGGGGGCAATCAGCCCCAGCATTTT
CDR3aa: CASSLLTGGNQPQHF

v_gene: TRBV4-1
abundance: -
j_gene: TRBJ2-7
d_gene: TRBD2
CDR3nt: TGCGCCAGCAGCCCTTTAGCGGGGGCCTACGAGCAGTACTTC
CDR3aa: CASSPLAGAYEQYF

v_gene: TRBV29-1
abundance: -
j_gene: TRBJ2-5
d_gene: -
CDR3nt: TGCAGCGTCGACCGGGACAACCAAGAGACCCAGTACTTC
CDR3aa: CSVDRDNQETQYF

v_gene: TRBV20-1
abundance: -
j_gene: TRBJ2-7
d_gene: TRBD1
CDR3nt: TGCAGTGCTAGTTATCAGGGGGCGGTAGACGAGCAGTACTTC
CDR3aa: CSASYQGAVDEQYF

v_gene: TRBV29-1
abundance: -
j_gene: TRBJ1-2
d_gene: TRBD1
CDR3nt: TGCAGCGTTGCAGGGGGCAACTATGGCTACACCTTC
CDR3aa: CSVAGGNYGYTF

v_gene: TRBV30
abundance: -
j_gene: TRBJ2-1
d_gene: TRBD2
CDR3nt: TGTGCCTGGAGCGTGACTAGCGGGTTTGCCTACAATGAGCAGTTCTTC
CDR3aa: CAWSVTSGFAYNEQFF

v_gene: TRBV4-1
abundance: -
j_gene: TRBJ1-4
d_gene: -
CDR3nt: TGCGCCAGCAGCCCCCCCGACAGGTTCCCAAATGAAAAACTGTTTTTT
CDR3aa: CASSPPDRFPNEKLFF

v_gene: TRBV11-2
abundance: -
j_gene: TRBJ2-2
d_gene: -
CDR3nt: TGTGCCAGCAGCTCTGGGTTGTATGGGCTGGAAGGGGAGCTGTTTTTT
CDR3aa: CASSSGLYGLEGELFF

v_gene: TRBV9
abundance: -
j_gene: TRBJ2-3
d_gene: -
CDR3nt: TGTGCCAGCAGCCCTCATGGAGGGGGGGACACAGATACGCAGTATTTT
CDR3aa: CASSPHGGGDTDTQYF

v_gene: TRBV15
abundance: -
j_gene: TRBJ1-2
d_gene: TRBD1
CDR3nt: TGTGCCACCAGCAGACATCTACAGGGGAGCTACGATACCGCAGGCTACACCTTC
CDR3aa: CATSRHLQGSYDTAGYTF

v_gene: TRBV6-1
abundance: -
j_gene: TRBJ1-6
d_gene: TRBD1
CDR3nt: TGTGCCAGCAGTGAAGCGCCGACAGGGGGCGCGAGTTCACCCCTCCACTTT
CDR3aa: CASSEAPTGGASSPLHF

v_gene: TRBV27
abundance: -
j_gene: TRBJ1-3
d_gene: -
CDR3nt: TGTGCCAGCAGTTTATTTGCCGGGGGGTCTGGAAACACCATATATTTT
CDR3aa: CASSLFAGGSGNTIYF

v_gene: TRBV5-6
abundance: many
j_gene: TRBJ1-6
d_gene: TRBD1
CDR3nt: TGTGCCAGCAGCTTCCGGGACAGGAGCTCACCCCTCCACTTT
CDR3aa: CASSFRDRSSPLHF

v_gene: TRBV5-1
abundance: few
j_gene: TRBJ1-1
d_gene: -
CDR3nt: TGCGCCAGCAGCTTCGCTCTTGGGACAGAAGCTTTCTTT
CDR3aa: CASSFALGTEAFF

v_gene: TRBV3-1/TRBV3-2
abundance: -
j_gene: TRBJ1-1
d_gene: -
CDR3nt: TGTGCCAGCAGCAGCTACGTTCGCGGTGAAGCTTTCTTT
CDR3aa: CASSSYVRGEAFF

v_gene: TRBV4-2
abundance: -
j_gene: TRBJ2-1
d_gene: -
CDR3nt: TGTGCCAGCGGGGACTTTCTTAGCTCCTACAATGAGCAGTTCTTC
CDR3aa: CASGDFLSSYNEQFF

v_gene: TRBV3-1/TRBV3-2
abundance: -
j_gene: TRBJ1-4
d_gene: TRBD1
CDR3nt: TGTGCCAGCAGCTCGACAGGGGAAGATGAAAAACTGTTTTTT
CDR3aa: CASSSTGEDEKLFF

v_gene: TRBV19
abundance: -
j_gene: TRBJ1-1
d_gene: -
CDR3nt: TGTGCCAGTTCGTTGACGGAGGTGAACACTGAAGCTTTCTTT
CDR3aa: CASSLTEVNTEAFF

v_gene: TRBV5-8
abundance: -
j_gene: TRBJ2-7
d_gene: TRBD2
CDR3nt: TGTGCCAGCAGCCGCCCCGGGGGGGGGTCCTCCTCCTACGAGCAGTACTTC
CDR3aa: CASSRPGGGSSSYEQYF

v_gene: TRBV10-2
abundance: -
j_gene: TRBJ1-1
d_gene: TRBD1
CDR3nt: TGCGCCAGCAGTTTGACAGGGTTGAACACTGAAGCTTTCTTT
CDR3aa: CASSLTGLNTEAFF

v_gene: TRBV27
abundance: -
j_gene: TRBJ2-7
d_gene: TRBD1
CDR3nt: TGTGCCAGCAGTATACGGCCGGGACAGGGGGCCTACGAGCAGTACTTC
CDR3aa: CASSIRPGQGAYEQYF

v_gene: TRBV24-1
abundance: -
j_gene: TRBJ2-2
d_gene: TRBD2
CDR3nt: TGTGCCACCAGTGACTCTAGCGGGGGGATCGCCGGGGAGCTGTTTTTT
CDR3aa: CATSDSSGGIAGELFF

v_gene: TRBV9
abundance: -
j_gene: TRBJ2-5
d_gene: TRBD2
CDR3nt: TGTGCCAGCAGCGTAGCTTTGGGGGAGGGAGAGACCCAGTACTTC
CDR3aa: CASSVALGEGETQYF

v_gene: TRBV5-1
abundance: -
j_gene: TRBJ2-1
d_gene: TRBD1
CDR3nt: TGCGCCAGCAGCTTGGGTCAGGGGGATGAGCAGTTCTTC
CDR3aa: CASSLGQGDEQFF

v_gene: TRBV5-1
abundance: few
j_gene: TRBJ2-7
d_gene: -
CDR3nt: TGCGCCAGCAGCTTGAATCCCTCAGACAGGTCAGGGAACTACGAGCAGTACTTC
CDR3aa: CASSLNPSDRSGNYEQYF

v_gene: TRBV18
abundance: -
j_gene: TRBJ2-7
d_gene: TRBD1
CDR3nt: TGTGCCAGCTCTGACGACAGGGGGCTGGGTGAGCAGTACTTC
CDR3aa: CASSDDRGLGEQYF

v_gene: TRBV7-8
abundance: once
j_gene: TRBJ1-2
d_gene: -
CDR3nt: TGTGCCAGCAGCTCTATGCCCTTCGGGGGGTCTAACTATGGCTACACCTTC
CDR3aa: CASSSMPFGGSNYGYTF

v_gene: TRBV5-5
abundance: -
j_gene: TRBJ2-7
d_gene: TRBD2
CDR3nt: TGTGCCAGCAGCTCGGCGGGGGTTTCCTACGAGCAGTACTTC
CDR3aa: CASSSAGVSYEQYF

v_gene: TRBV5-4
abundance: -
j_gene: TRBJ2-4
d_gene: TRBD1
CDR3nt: TGTGCCAGCAGCCTTAGCACCGGGACAGGGGGAAACATTCAGTACTTC
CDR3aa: CASSLSTGTGGNIQYF

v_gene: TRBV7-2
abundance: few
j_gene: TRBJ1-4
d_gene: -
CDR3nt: TGTGCCAGCAGCTTAGGGGCCGCTGAAGAAAAACTGTTTTTT
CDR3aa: CASSLGAAEEKLFF

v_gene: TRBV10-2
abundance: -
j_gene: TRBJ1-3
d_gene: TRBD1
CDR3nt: TGCGCCAGCAGTGAACAGGGGCCTGGAAACACCATATATTTT
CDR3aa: CASSEQGPGNTIYF

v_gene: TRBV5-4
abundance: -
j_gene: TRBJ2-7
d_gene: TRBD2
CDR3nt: TGTGCCAGCAGCTTGGCCGGGGGGAACGAGCAGTACTTC
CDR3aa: CASSLAGGNEQYF

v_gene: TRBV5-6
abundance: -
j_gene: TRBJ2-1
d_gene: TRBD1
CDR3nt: TGTGCCAGCTCGGAACAGGGGGGATTTCAAGCTGAGCAGTTCTTC
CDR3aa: CASSEQGGFQAEQFF

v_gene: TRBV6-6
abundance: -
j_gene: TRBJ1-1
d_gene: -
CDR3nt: TGTGCCAGCAGTCGGGAGGGTAGCACTGAAGCTTTCTTT
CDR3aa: CASSREGSTEAFF